This T cell receptor (beta chain) is from a study of early T cells in non-severe SARS-CoV-2 infection. Background on the study: Investigators sequenced bulk RNA drawn from unsorted whole blood, and chains remained unpaired. Study results and limitations: Matches to VDJdb favored anti-spike CD8 responses and missed private and CD4 specificities.

Germline V CDR1 and CDR2: SQVTM, ANQGSEA. The ends lost 7 bases at V and 3 bases at J; junction bases unmatched: 7. This CDR3 has 14 residues. This clonotype came up many times. Its specificity is not known. The protocol attached unique molecular identifiers to individual cDNA molecules. From the 5' RACE reads, TCRdb called clonotypes with MiXCR, one entry per CDR3 protein. The sample holds around 80,000 distinct CDR3 sequences, roughly 13% seen once. Sequencing input: whole blood. V and J are TRBV29-1 and TRBJ2-3; 10 bases are shared with TRBD1. This clonotype originated in an adult who was a healthcare worker with PCR-confirmed SARS-CoV-2 infection or an uninfected control (not recorded which). The CDR3 nucleotides are TGCAGCGCGATGACAGGGGGCGGAACAGATACGCAGTATTTT. Protein sequence: CSAMTGGGTDTQYF.